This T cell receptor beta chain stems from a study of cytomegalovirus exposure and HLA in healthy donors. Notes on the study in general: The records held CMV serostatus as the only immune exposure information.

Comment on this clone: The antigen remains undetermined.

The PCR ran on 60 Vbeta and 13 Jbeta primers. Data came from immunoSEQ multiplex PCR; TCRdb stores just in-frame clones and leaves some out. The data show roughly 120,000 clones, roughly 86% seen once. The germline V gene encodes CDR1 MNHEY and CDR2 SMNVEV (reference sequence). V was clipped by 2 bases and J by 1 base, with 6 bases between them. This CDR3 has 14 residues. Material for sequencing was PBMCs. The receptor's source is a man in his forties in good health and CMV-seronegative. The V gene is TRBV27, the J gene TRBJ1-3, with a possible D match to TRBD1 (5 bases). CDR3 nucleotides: TGTGCCAGCAGTTTAAGGGGTTCTGGAAACACCATATATTTT. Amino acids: CASSLRGSGNTIYF.